This T cell receptor (beta chain) was identified in a study of shared clonotypes between healthy human individuals. Study-wide context: Donor ages ranged 18 to 49 years: a couple of women, a few men.

Germline V CDR1 and CDR2: MGHDK, SYGVNS. The CDR3 totals 15 residues. Germline trimming cut 2 bases from V and 9 bases from J; bases unmatched to any gene: 7. Points from the study as a whole: Compared with clonotypes that all four donors shared, non-shared clonotypes had lower generation probabilities.

The method was immunoSEQ multiplex PCR; TCRdb's version includes in-frame clones alone and lacks a portion of them. The table lists about 2 million clones, approximately 95% of them singletons. A remark on this clone: No antigen is known for it.

Positively selected for CCR7, the CD45RO-negative cells used as naive CD8 cells excluded terminally differentiated effector memory CD45RA+ cells. This clonotype was sampled from a man aged 18-30 years in good health. Sequencing used naive CD8+ T cells sorted from blood. The chain employs TRBV25-1 and TRBJ2-2; TRBD1 matches 9 bases. Written as DNA, the CDR3 is TGTGCCAGCAGTGAAGGGACAGGGTTCCTTCGGGAGCTGTTTTTT. Translating it yields CASSEGTGFLRELFF.